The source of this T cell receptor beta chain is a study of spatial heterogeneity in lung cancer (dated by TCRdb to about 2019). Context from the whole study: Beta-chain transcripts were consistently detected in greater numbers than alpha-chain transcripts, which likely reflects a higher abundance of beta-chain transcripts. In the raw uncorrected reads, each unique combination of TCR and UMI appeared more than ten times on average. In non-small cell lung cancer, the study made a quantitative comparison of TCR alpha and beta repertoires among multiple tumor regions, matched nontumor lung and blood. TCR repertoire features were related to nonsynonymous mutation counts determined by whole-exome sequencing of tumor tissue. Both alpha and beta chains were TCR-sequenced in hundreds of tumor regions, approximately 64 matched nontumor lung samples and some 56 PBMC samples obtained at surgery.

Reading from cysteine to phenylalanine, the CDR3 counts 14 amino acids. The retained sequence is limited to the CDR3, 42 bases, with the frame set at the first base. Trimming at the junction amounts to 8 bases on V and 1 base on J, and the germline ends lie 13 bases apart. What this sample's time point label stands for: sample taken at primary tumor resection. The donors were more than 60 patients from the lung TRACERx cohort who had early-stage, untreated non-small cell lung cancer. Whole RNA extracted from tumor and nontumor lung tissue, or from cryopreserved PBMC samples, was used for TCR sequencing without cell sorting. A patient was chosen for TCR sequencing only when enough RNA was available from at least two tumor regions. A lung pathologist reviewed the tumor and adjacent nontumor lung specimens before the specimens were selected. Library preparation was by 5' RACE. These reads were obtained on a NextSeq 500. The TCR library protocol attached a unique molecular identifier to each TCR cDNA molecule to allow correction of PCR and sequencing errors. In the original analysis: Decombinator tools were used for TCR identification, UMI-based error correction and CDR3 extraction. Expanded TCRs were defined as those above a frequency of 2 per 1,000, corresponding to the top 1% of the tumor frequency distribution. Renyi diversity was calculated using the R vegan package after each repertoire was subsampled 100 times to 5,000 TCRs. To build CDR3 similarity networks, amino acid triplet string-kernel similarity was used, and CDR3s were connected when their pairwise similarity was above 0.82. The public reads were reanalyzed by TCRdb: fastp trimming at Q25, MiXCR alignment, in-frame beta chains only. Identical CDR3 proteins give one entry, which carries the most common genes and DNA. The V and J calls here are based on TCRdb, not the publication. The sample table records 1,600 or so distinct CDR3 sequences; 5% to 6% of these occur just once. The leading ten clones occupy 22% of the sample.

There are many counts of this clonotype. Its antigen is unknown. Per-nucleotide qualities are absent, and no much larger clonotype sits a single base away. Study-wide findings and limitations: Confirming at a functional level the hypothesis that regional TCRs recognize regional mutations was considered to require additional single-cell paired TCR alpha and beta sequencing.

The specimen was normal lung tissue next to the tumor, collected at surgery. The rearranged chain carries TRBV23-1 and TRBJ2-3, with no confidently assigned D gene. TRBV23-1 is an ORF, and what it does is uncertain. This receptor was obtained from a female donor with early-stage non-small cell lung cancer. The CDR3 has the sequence CASDPDRGTDTQYF. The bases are TGCGCCAGCGATCCCGATAGAGGCACAGATACGCAGTATTTT.